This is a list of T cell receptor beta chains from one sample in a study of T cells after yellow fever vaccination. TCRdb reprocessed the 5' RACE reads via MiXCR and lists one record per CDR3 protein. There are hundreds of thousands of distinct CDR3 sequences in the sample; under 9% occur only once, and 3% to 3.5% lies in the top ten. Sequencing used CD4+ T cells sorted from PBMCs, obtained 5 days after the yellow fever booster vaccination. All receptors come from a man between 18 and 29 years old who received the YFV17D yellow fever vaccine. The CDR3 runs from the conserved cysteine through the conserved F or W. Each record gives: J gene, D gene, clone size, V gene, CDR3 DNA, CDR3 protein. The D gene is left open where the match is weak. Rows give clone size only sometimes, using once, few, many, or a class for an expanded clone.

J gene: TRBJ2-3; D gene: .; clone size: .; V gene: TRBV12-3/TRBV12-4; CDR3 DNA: TGTGCCAGCAGTTTTCGCGGGTTGGATACGCAGTATTTT; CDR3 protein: CASSFRGLDTQYF
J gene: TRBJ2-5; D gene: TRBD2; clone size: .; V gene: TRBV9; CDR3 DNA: TGTGCCAGCAGACCCGGTTGGGGGGGTGAAGAGACCCAGTACTTC; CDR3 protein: CASRPGWGGEETQYF
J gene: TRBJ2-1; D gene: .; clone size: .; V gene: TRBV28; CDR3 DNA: TGTGCCAGCAGTTCTCAGGGGGGCCAGCAGTTCTTC; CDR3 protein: CASSSQGGQQFF
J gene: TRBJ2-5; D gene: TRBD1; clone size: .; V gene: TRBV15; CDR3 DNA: TGTGCCACCAGCAGAGGGGGACAGGGTGAAGAGACCCAGTACTTC; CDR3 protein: CATSRGGQGEETQYF
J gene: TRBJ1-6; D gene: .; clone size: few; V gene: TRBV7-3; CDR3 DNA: TGTGCCAGCAGCCCCGGGGTAGCTAATTCACCCCTCCACTTT; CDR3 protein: CASSPGVANSPLHF
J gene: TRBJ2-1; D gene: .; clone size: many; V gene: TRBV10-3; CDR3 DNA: TGTGCCATCAGCGCTGGGCGTAGTGAGCAGTTCTTC; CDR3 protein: CAISAGRSEQFF
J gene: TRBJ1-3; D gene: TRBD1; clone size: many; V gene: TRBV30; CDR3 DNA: TGTGCCTGGGACCCCGGGACAGGAGGAAACACCATATATTTT; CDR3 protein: CAWDPGTGGNTIYF
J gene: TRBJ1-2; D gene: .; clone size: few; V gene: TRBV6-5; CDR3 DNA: TGTGCCAGCAGTTACTTCGACGGGACATGCACCTTC; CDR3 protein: CASSYFDGTCTF
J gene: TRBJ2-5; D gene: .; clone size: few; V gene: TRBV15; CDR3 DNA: TGTGCCACCAGCAGAGACCGCGCAGGAGGAGAGACCCAGTACTTC; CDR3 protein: CATSRDRAGGETQYF
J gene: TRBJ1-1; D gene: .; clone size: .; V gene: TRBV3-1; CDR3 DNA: TGTGCCAGCAGCCATTTGGCGTCGCGTGAAGCTTTCTTT; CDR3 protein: CASSHLASREAFF
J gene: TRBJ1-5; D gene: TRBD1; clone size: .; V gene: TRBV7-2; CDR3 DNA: TGTGCCAGCCAGGGACAGGGGAACAATCAGCCCCAGCATTTT; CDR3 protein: CASQGQGNNQPQHF
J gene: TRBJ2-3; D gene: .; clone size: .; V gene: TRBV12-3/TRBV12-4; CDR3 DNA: TGTGCCAGCAGTAGACGGGGGCCAAGCACAGATACGCAGTATTTT; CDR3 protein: CASSRRGPSTDTQYF
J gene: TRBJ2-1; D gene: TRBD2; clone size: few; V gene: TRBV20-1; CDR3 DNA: TGCAGTGCTAAAAGACTAGCGCGGATTGAGCAGTTCTTC; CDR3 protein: CSAKRLARIEQFF
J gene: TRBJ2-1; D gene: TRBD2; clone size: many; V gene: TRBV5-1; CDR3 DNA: TGCGCCAGCAGCCCGGGGACTAGCGGGAACAATGAGCAGTTCTTC; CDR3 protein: CASSPGTSGNNEQFF
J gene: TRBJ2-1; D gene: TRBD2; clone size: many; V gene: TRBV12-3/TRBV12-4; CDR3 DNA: TGTGCCAGCAGACTAGCGGGGGGGCCGAACAATGAGCAGTTCTTC; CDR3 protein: CASRLAGGPNNEQFF
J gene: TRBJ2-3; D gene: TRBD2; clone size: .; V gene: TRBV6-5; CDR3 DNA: TGTGCCAGCAGTAGTACCGGGACTAGGCGCACAGATACGCAGTATTTT; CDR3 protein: CASSSTGTRRTDTQYF
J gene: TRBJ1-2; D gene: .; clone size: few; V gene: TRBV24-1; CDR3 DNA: TGTGCCACCAGCGAGGGGAAGGATGGCTACACCTTC; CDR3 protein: CATSEGKDGYTF
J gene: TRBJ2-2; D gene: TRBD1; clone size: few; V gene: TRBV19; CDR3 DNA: TGTGCCAGTAGTACCTCGGGACAGGGGGAGGACACCGGGGAGCTGTTTTTT; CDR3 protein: CASSTSGQGEDTGELFF
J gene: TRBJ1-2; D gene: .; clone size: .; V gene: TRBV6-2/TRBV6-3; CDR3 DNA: TGTGCCAGCAGTTACTCGTACGTAAGACACCATGGCTACACCTTC; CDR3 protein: CASSYSYVRHHGYTF
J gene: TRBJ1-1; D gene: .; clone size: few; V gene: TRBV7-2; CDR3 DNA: TGTGCCAGCAGCGCCCAGGCAGGCATGAACACTGAAGCTTTCTTT; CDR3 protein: CASSAQAGMNTEAFF
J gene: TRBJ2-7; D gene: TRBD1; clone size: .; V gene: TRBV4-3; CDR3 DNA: TGCGCCAGCAGCCAACGGACAGGGGACGAGCAGTACTTC; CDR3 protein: CASSQRTGDEQYF
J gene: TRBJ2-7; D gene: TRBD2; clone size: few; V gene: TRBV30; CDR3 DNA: TGTGCCTGTAACGGACTAGCGGGCTACGAGCAGTACTTC; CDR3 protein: CACNGLAGYEQYF
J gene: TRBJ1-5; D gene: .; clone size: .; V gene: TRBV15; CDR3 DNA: TGTGCCACCAGCAGAGTGGGTCAGCCCCAGCATTTT; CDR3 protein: CATSRVGQPQHF
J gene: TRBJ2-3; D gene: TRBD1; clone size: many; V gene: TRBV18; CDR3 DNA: TGTGCCAGCTCCCGGGTTGGGACAGACTACACAGATACGCAGTATTTT; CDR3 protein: CASSRVGTDYTDTQYF
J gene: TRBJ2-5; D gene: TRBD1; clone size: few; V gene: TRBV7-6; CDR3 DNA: TGTGCCAGCAGCCAACGGGACAGCCAAGAGACCCAGTACTTC; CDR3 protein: CASSQRDSQETQYF
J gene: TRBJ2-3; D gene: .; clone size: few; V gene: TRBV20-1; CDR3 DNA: TGCAGTGCCGGCTCGGGGGCTCTAGCAGATACGCAGTATTTT; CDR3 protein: CSAGSGALADTQYF
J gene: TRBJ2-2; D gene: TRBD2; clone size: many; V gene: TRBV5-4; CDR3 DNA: TGTGCCAGCAGTTTGCGGGGGGCGAACACCGGGGAGCTGTTTTTT; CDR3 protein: CASSLRGANTGELFF
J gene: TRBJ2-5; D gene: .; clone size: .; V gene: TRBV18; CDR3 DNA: TGTGCCAGCTCACCAGTAAGGGCCACCCGGCCCGTGGGGACCCAGTACTTC; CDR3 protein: CASSPVRATRPVGTQYF
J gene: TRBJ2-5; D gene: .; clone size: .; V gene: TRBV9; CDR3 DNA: TGTGCCAGCAGCAGAGCGGGAGAGACCCAGTACTTC; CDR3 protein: CASSRAGETQYF
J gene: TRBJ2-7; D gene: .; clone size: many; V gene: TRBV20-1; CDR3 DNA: TGCAGTGCTAGAGCCGGGAGCTACGAGCAGTACTTC; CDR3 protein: CSARAGSYEQYF
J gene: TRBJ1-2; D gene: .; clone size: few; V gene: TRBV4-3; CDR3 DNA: TGCGCCAGCAGCCAAGGGGTTGAGGGTGGCTATGGCTACACCTTC; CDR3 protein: CASSQGVEGGYGYTF
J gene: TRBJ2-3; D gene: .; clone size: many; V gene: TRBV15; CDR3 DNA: TGTGCCACCAGCAGAGGGAACGGGCTGGATACGCAGTATTTT; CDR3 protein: CATSRGNGLDTQYF
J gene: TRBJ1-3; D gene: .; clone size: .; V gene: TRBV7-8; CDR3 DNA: TGTGCCAGCAGACAAGCGGGGAACACCATATATTTT; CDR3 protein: CASRQAGNTIYF
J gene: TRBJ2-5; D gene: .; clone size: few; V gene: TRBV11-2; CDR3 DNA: TGTGCCAGCAGGAGACCGACAAAAGAGACCCAGTACTTC; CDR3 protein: CASRRPTKETQYF
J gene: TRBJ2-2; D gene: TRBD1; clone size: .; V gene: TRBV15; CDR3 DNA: TGTGCCACCAGCAGAGGACAGGGGGACACCGGGGAGCTGTTTTTT; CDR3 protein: CATSRGQGDTGELFF
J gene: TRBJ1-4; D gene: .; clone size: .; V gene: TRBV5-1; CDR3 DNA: TGCGCCAGCAGCTCGACTTCAACTAATGAAAAACTGTTTTTT; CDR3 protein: CASSSTSTNEKLFF
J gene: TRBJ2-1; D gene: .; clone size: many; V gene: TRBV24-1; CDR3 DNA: TGTGCCACCAGTGAACGGGGAAGGGGGTTTTTCAATGAGCAGTTCTTC; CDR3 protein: CATSERGRGFFNEQFF
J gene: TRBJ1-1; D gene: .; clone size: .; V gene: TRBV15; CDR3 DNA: TGTGCCGCCTCGGGACAAGGGAACACTGAAGCTTTCTTT; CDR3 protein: CAASGQGNTEAFF
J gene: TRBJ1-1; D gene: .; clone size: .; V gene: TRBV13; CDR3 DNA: TGTGCCAGCAGCTTAAGCCGGACGGGGAGGACTGAAGCTTTCTTT; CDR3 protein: CASSLSRTGRTEAFF
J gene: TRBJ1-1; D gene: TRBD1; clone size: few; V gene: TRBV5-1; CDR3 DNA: TGCGCCAGCAGGCGAGGGGGCCTGAACACTGAAGCTTTCTTT; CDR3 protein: CASRRGGLNTEAFF